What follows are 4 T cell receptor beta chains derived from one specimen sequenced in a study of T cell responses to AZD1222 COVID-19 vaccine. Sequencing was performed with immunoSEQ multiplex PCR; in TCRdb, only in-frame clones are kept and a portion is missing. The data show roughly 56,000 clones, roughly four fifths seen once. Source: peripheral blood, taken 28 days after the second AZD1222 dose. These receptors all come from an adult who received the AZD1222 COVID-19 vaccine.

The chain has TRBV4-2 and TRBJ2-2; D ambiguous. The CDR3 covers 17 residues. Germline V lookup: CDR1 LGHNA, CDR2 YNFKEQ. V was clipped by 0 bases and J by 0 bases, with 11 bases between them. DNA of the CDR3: TGTGCCAGCAGCCAAGAAGACGCAGCCCCGAACACCGGGGAGCTGTTTTTT. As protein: CASSQEDAAPNTGELFF.

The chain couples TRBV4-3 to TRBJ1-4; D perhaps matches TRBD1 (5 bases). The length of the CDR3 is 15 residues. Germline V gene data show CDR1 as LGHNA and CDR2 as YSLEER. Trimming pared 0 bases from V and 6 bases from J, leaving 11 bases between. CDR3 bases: TGCGCCAGCAGCCAAGAGGCGGCAGGGTATGAAAAACTGTTTTTT. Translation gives CASSQEAAGYEKLFF.

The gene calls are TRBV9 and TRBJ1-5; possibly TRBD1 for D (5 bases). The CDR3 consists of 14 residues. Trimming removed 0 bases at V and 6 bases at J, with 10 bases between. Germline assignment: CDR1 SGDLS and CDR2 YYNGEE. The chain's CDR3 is CASSVDAGFQPQHF. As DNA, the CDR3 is TGTGCCAGCAGCGTAGATGCAGGGTTTCAGCCCCAGCATTTT.

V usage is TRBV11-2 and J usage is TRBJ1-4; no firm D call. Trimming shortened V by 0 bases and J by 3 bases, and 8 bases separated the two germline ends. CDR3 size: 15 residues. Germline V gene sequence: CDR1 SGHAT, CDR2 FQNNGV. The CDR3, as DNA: TGTGCCAGCAGCTTAGATGGCCAGGCTAATGAAAAACTGTTTTTT. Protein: CASSLDGQANEKLFF.